This T cell receptor (beta chain) was identified in a study of Ad26.COV2.S vaccination and SARS-CoV-2 variants. The overall study: Donor was in the COV1001 Ad26.COV2.S trial arm. Recipients of Ad26.COV2.S got it intramuscularly, once or twice 56 days apart.

Sample treatment: around 19 received Ad26.COV2.S at low or high dose, single or two shots; roughly five received placebo; per-sample allocation not given. The study sampled participants on day 63 after the first vaccine or placebo injection. The data were produced by immunoSEQ multiplex PCR, yet TCRdb's version contains in-frame clones alone and is incomplete. Of 400,000 or so clones in the sample, 70% to 90% were seen once. The germline gives CDR1 MNHEY, CDR2 SMNVEV (reference sequence). The CDR3 has 12 amino acids. Trimming pared 8 bases from V and 1 base from J, leaving 5 bases between. The sequence came from a person aged 18-60 years who received the Ad26.COV2.S COVID-19 vaccine or a placebo. The sequenced sample was peripheral blood, obtained in a trial of Ad26.COV2.S vaccine versus placebo. The V gene is TRBV27, the J gene TRBJ2-2; unclear D gene. The DNA of the CDR3 is TGTGCCAGCGCACGGAACACCGGGGAGCTGTTTTTT. The encoded protein is CASARNTGELFF.